This T cell receptor (beta chain) was obtained from a study of T cells after yellow fever vaccination (dated by TCRdb to between 2017 and 2020). For the wider study: Libraries from fractions with low cell numbers were prepared with the SMART-Seq v4 Ultra Low Input RNA kit. To follow T-cell clones before and after primary and booster YFV17D yellow fever vaccination, bulk TCR alpha and beta repertoires were sequenced over time. The cohort comprised two healthy male donors, one aged 18 to 30 and one aged 30 to 40 years. Blood was collected at multiple timepoints before and after primary and secondary immunization, and bulk PBMC replicates and cell subsets were isolated.

A few counts support this clonotype. The target of this receptor is not known. The record has no base qualities; no much larger clone is one base away. The treatment or condition label, read with the paper, signifies: live attenuated yellow fever vaccine strain. At each blood-draw timepoint, two biological replicates of bulk PBMCs were obtained. PBMCs were isolated from peripheral blood using a standard Ficoll-Paque protocol. RNA was extracted with TriZol from bulk PBMCs, CD4 and CD8 fractions, and dextramer-positive and dextramer-negative fractions. TCR cDNA was synthesized by 5'RACE template switching, which introduced a universal primer site and unique molecular identifiers. Priming for cDNA synthesis came from both the TCR alpha and TCR beta constant segments. Two PCR steps were used to amplify libraries, with sample barcodes and sequencing adapters being added in the second step. Sequencing of the libraries was done on either Illumina HiSeq 2500 (2x100 bp) or NovaSeq (2x150 bp). On the authors' methods: MIGEC was used to demultiplex reads and collapse the reads into UMI consensus sequences, and MiXCR was used for V(D)J alignment. Vaccine-responding clonotypes were defined with edgeR using replicate PBMC samples, requiring FDR below 0.01 and a log2 fold change above 5 up to day 15. Bulk clonotypes were assigned CD4 or CD8 identity according to which sequenced CD4 or CD8 repertoire held them at higher abundance. TCRdb ran its own pipeline on the public reads, namely fastp trimming at Q25 and MiXCR clone calling, and kept in-frame beta chains. CDR3 protein duplicates are merged, each entry listing the most common genes and DNA. TCRdb assigned the V and J calls; the authors' analysis was not used. The sample table records 300,000 to 350,000 distinct CDR3 sequences; about 8.3% of these occur just once. Around 17% of the sample goes to the ten largest clones.

What the work shows at the level of the full study, not this receptor alone: Most clones expanded after primary vaccination were re-detected after the booster (about 96% of CD4 and approximately 89% of CD8), suggesting broad memory maintenance. Compared with the primary T-cell response, the secondary T-cell response was weaker but faster, peaking on day 5 rather than day 15. Because the study included only two donors, the extent to which the findings can be generalized is limited. A small share of clonotypes occurred in both CD4 and CD8 compartments, likely arising from convergent recombination. FACS-sorted repertoires could contain abundant contaminating clonotypes from the bulk population, so computational filtering was required.

The input for sequencing was PBMCs, taken about 49 days after the first yellow fever vaccination. The sequence came from a man between 18 and 29 years old who received the YFV17D yellow fever vaccine.

DNA sequence: TGTGCCAGCAGCGTCCGTTCTAGCGGACTTCAGGGGGGGGATACGCAGTATTTT. It translates to CASSVRSSGLQGGDTQYF. This chain is built from TRBV9 and TRBJ2-3; the D call is possibly TRBD1 or TRBD2, each sharing 7 bases. CDR1 and CDR2, looked up from the germline V gene, are SGDLS and YYNGEE. V is pared back by 2 bases and J by 6 bases, with 25 bases lying between the germline termini. From the cysteine up to the phenylalanine, the CDR3 has a length of 18 residues. Only CDR3 DNA is held: 54 bases, read in frame from base 1.